This T cell receptor (beta chain) emerged from a study of beta chain features in type 1 diabetes. The overall study: Sorted cell examination encompassed 100 million to 110 million cells across all samples.

V was clipped by 5 bases and J by 4 bases, with 12 bases between them. This CDR3 comprises 14 residues. In germline, CDR1 is SNHLY, CDR2 FYNNEI. The isolated RNA, all of it, was reverse transcribed, so expressed TCRB transcripts were what got sequenced. Regulatory, naive and central memory T cell samples averaged around 3.9 million reads. Sequenced by immunoSEQ multiplex PCR; TCRdb stores in-frame clones only, minus some. The sample contains under 900,000 clones, 15% to 20% of which appear only once. Sorting produced populations that all topped 95% purity. This clone was seen more than once but under ten times.

The specimen was naive CD4+ T cells from blood. The TCR originated in a woman between 18 and 29 years old in good health. The chain has TRBV2 and TRBJ1-5; D unresolved. As DNA, the CDR3 is TGTGCCAGCAGTTGGGCACAGCCAAATCAGCCCCAGCATTTT. Translated: CASSWAQPNQPQHF.